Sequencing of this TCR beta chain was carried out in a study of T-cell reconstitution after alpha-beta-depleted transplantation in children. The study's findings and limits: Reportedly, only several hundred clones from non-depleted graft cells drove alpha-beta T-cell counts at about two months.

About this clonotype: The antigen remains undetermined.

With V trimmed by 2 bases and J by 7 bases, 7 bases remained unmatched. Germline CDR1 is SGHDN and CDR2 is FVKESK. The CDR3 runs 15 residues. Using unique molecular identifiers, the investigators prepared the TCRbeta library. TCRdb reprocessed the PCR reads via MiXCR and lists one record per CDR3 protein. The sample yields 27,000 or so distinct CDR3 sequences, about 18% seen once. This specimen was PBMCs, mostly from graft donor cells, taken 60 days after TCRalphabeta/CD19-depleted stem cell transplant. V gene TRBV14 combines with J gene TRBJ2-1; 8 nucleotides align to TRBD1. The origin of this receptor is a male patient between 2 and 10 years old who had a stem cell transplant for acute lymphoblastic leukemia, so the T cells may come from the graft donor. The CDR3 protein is CASSQRVDRGNEQFF. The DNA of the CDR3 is TGTGCCAGCAGCCAAAGAGTCGACAGGGGTAATGAGCAGTTCTTC.